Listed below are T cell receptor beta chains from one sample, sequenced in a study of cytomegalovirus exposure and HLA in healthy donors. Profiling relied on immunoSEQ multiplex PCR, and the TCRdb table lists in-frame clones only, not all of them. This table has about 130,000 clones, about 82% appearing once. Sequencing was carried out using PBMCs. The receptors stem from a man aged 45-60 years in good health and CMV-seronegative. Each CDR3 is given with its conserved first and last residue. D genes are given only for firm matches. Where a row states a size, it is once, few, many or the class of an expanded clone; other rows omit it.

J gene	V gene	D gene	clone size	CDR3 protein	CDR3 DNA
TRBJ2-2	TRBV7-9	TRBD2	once	CASSLDSGGNTGELFF	TGTGCCAGCAGCTTAGACTCGGGGGGGAACACCGGGGAGCTGTTTTTT
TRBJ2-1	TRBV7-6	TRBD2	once	CASSRGEGEQFF	TGTGCCAGCAGCCGGGGGGAGGGTGAGCAGTTCTTC
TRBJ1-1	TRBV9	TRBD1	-	CASSVDRGSEAFF	TGTGCCAGCAGCGTAGACAGGGGATCTGAAGCTTTCTTT
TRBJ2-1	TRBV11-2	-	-	CASSLGGGSEQFF	TGTGCCAGCAGCTTAGGTGGGGGGAGTGAGCAGTTCTTC
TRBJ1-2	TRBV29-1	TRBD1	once	CSVGAPGGTGSYGYTF	TGCAGCGTGGGGGCGCCTGGAGGGACAGGGTCCTATGGCTACACCTTC
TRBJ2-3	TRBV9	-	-	CASSSRGGVPDTQYF	TGTGCCAGCAGCTCGAGGGGCGGGGTCCCAGATACGCAGTATTTT
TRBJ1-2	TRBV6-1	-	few	CASSAATAFRYTF	TGTGCCAGCAGTGCGGCGACAGCGTTTCGCTACACCTTC
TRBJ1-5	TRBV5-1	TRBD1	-	CASSYRPTFGTDSNQPQHF	TGCGCCAGCAGCTACCGACCGACATTCGGGACAGATAGCAATCAGCCCCAGCATTTT
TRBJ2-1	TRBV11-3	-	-	CASSLGGAYNEQFF	TGTGCCAGCAGCTTAGGGGGGGCCTACAATGAGCAGTTCTTC
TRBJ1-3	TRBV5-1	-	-	CASSLEVAGSSGNTIYF	TGCGCCAGCAGCTTGGAAGTAGCGGGGAGCTCTGGAAACACCATATATTTT
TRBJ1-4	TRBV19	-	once	CASSDVLGQLNEKLFF	TGTGCCAGTAGTGACGTCCTGGGGCAGTTAAATGAAAAACTGTTTTTT